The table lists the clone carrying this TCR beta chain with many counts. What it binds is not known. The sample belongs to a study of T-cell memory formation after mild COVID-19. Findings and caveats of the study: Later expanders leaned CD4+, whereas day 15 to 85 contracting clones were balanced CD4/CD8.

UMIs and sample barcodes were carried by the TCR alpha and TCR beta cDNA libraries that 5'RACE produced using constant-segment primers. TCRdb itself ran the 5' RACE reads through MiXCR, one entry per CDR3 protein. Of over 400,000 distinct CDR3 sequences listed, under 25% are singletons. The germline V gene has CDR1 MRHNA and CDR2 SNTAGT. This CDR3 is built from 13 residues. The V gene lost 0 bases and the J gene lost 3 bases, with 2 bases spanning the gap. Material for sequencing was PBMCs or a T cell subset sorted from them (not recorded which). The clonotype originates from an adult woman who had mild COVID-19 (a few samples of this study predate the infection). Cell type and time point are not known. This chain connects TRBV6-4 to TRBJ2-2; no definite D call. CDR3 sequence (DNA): TGTGCCAGCAGTGACTCGGACACCGGGGAGCTGTTTTTT. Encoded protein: CASSDSDTGELFF.